One sample yielded the 27 T cell receptor beta chains listed below, sequenced in a study of blood T cell repertoires in COVID-19. Clones were read by immunoSEQ multiplex PCR, and TCRdb kept only the in-frame ones, dropping some. This table holds about 170,000 clones, about 80% found once. The sample taken for sequencing was PBMCs or T cells enriched from blood (not recorded which). These receptors were obtained from a woman in her seventies in a cohort exposed to, infected with or recovered from COVID-19 (not recorded which).

The chain has TRBV6-6 and TRBJ1-4; D is unresolved. V lost 8 bases and J lost 7, with 8 bases in between. Germline CDR1 and CDR2: MNHNY and SVGAGI (reference sequence). This CDR3 comprises 11 residues. CDR3: CASLVFEKLFF. CDR3 in DNA: TGTGCCAGCCTCGTATTTGAAAAACTGTTTTTT.

The CDR3 DNA reads TGTGCCTGGGCCGGGACAGGGGTCTACGAGCAGTACTTC. Its protein product is CAWAGTGVYEQYF. The V and J genes are TRBV30 and TRBJ2-7; 10 bases are shared with TRBD1. V dropped 5 bases and J dropped 3; count of bases not matched to a gene: 4. Germline V gives CDR1 GTSNPN, CDR2 SVGIG (reference sequence). The CDR3 contains 13 residues.

V gene TRBV5-8 combines with J gene TRBJ1-5, with 8 bases identical to TRBD1. The CDR3 is made up of 17 amino acids. Per germline, CDR1 SGHTS and CDR2 YDEGEE. The V gene end was trimmed by 4 bases and the J gene end by 5 bases; junction bases not matched to a gene: 14. DNA for the CDR3: TGTGCCAGCAGCGGAATCAGGGGGCGCGTCCAGTATCAGCCCCAGCATTTT. Translation: CASSGIRGRVQYQPQHF. Complete variable domain (other parts from reference TRBV5-8 and TRBJ1-5): EAGVTQSPTHLIKTRGQQATLRCSPISGHTSVYWYQQALGLGLQFLLWYDEGEERNRGNFPPRFSGRQFPNYSSELNVNALELEDSALYLCASSGIRGRVQYQPQHFGDGTRLSIL.

The V and J genes are TRBV5-6 and TRBJ2-5; 7 bases agree with TRBD2. Germline trimming cut 6 bases from V and 2 bases from J; bases unmatched to any gene: 13. The CDR3 length is 16 residues. Germline V gene lookup returns CDR1 SGHDT and CDR2 YYEEEE. The CDR3 sequence: CASIGRIRTRQETQYF. The CDR3 region has the DNA TGTGCCAGCATCGGAAGGATTAGGACTAGACAAGAGACCCAGTACTTC.

This clone was seen only a few times. The chain carries TRBV27 and TRBJ2-7; 12 bases are a match to TRBD2. From germline, CDR1 is MNHEY and CDR2 SMNVEV (reference sequence). V lost 3 bases to trimming and J lost 0 bases; unmatched junction nucleotides: 3. CDR3 length: 16 residues. CDR3 sequence reads: CASSFRLAGASYEQYF. The CDR3 DNA reads TGTGCCAGCAGTTTTAGACTAGCGGGGGCCTCCTACGAGCAGTACTTC.

The chain combines TRBV12-3 or TRBV12-4 with TRBJ2-1, with no clear D. CDR3 length equals 11 residues. V lost 3 bases, J lost 10 bases, and 7 bases lay in between. DNA of the CDR3: TGTGCCAGCAGTTTTTTCGGGGAGCAGTTCTTC. Amino acid sequence: CASSFFGEQFF.

The rearrangement links TRBV7-2 to TRBJ1-5, with TRBD1 identical over 7 bases. This CDR3 spans 14 amino acids. In germline, CDR1 is SGHTA, CDR2 FQGNSA. J lost 6 bases, V lost 5 bases, and 7 bases had no gene match. The CDR3 region is CASSQTGFGQPQHF. The CDR3 DNA sequence: TGTGCCAGCAGCCAGACAGGGTTTGGTCAGCCCCAGCATTTT.

This clone occurred once. J is TRBJ2-7 and V is TRBV6-5; weak D call: TRBD2 (5 bases). Per the germline V gene, CDR1 is MNHEY and CDR2 is SVGAGI. The CDR3 runs to 14 residues. Trimming left V 0 bases short and J 2 bases short, with 8 bases between. CDR3 coding DNA: TGTGCCAGCAGTTACTCACGGGAAACCTACGAGCAGTACTTC. Translation gives CASSYSRETYEQYF.

V is TRBV28 and J is TRBJ2-3, with D possibly TRBD2 on 6 matching bases. The V end was cut by 4 bases, the J end by 9 bases, with 14 bases between. Germline V CDR1 and CDR2: MDHEN, SYDVKM. The CDR3 extends over 13 amino acids. CDR3 residues: CASSSPQGGTQYF. The DNA of the CDR3 is TGTGCCAGCAGTTCTCCCCAGGGAGGAACGCAGTATTTT.

The chain is built from TRBV9 and TRBJ2-1; 10 bases map to TRBD1. The germline CDR1 and CDR2 sequences are SGDLS and YYNGEE. The length of the CDR3 is 17 residues. The V segment lost 1 base and the J segment 4 bases; nucleotides outside the gene matches: 8. CDR3 coding DNA: TGTGCCAGCAGCGTACGGGGACAGGGGTTTGGATACAATGAGCAGTTCTTC. It encodes CASSVRGQGFGYNEQFF.

This clone was counted a few times. This chain connects TRBV11-2 to TRBJ1-1; D ambiguous. The germline CDR1 and CDR2 sequences are SGHAT and FQNNGV. V lost 5 bases and J lost 1, with 23 bases in between. The CDR3 extends over 18 amino acids. Here the CDR3 DNA reads TGTGCCAGCAGCCCCGGGATGGGCCCGATCGACAAGAACACTGAAGCTTTCTTT. This gives the protein CASSPGMGPIDKNTEAFF.

This chain joins TRBV20-1 and TRBJ2-7; TRBD2 agrees at 11 bases. The V and J ends lost 6 bases and 0 bases, in that order; junction bases with no gene match: 4. Germline V gene sequence: CDR1 DFQATT, CDR2 SNEGSKA (reference sequence). There are 14 residues in the CDR3. The DNA of the CDR3 is TGCAGTGCAAGTACTAGCGGGAGCTCCTACGAGCAGTACTTC. Translation gives CSASTSGSSYEQYF.

This clone was seen a few times. This chain uses TRBV27 with TRBJ2-7; 9 bases agree with TRBD1. The junction had 10 bases not matched to a gene; V was cut back by 4 bases and J by 6 bases. This CDR3 is 15 amino acids long. CDR1 MNHEY and CDR2 SMNVEV come from the germline V gene (reference sequence). CDR3 in amino acids: CASSSPGTGRGEQYF. The CDR3 DNA is TGTGCCAGCAGTTCGCCCGGGACAGGGAGAGGCGAGCAGTACTTC.

This clone was picked up one time. This rearrangement joins TRBV7-2 to TRBJ1-1, with D possibly TRBD1 on 6 matching bases. Germline-derived CDR1 and CDR2 are SGHTA and FQGNSA. Trimming removed 1 base from V and 4 bases from J, with 13 bases in between. This CDR3 has 15 amino acids. The CDR3 protein is CASSLVRGGFTEAFF. CDR3 nucleotides: TGTGCCAGCAGCTTAGTCAGGGGAGGGTTCACTGAAGCTTTCTTT.

This sequence joins TRBV5-1 and TRBJ1-4; the D gene is possibly TRBD1 (5 bases). Germline CDR1 and CDR2: SGHRS and YFSETQ. The CDR3 extends over 14 amino acids. V lost 5 bases and J lost 6, with 14 bases in between. In DNA, the CDR3 is TGCGCCAGCAGGTGGGGGGGTGACGATGAAAAACTGTTTTTT. This sequence encodes CASRWGGDDEKLFF.

This chain joins TRBV11-3 and TRBJ2-3; TRBD2 matches at 8 bases. The CDR3 runs 18 residues. CDR1 is SGHNT, CDR2 YENEEA, per germline. V dropped 1 base and J dropped 2; count of bases not matched to a gene: 11. The CDR3 region has the DNA TGTGCCAGCAGCTTAGGAGGCGGGAGACTAGCGTTCACAGATACGCAGTATTTT. Protein: CASSLGGGRLAFTDTQYF.

The gene calls are TRBV20-1 and TRBJ2-1, with TRBD1 matching over 7 bases. The CDR3 has 11 residues. From germline, CDR1 is DFQATT and CDR2 SNEGSKA (reference sequence). The CDR3 DNA reads as TGCTCACAGGGGCCCTACAATGAGCAGTTCTTC. This translates into CSQGPYNEQFF.

J is TRBJ2-3 and V is TRBV5-1; D possibly corresponds to TRBD1 (6 bases). The CDR3 loop spans 15 amino acids. V gave up 5 bases and J gave up 6 bases, with 19 bases separating them. The germline V gene encodes CDR1 SGHRS and CDR2 YFSETQ. The chain's CDR3 is CASSPPLVRGDTQYF. CDR3 DNA: TGCGCCAGCAGTCCCCCTTTGGTGAGGGGGGATACGCAGTATTTT.

The chain combines TRBV5-1 with TRBJ2-7; D not resolved. The V end was cut by 0 bases, the J end by 2 bases, with 9 bases between. CDR1 and CDR2 (germline): SGHRS, YFSETQ. The CDR3 spans 14 residues. Here the CDR3 DNA reads TGCGCCAGCAGCTTGGGAGGCAACACCTACGAGCAGTACTTC. As protein: CASSLGGNTYEQYF.

This clone has more than one count but fewer than ten. This sequence joins TRBV28 and TRBJ2-1; maybe TRBD2 (5 bases). Germline-derived CDR1 and CDR2 are MDHEN and SYDVKM. Trimming took off 4 bases at V and 4 bases at J, with 11 bases between the two ends. CDR3 length: 14 amino acids. The CDR3 sequence is CASSYEDSYNEQFF. Here the CDR3 DNA reads TGTGCCAGCAGTTATGAGGACTCTTACAATGAGCAGTTCTTC.

The rearrangement joins TRBV6-5 to TRBJ2-3; D not certain. Germline assignment: CDR1 MNHEY and CDR2 SVGAGI. This CDR3 has 15 amino acids. V lost 1 base, J lost 1 base, and 9 bases lay in between. The CDR3 reads CASSYWALGTDTQYF. CDR3 DNA sequence: TGTGCCAGCAGTTACTGGGCTTTAGGCACAGATACGCAGTATTTT.

In regard to this clone: Distinct nucleotide sequences in the sample also encode this CDR3. V is TRBV6-5 and J is TRBJ1-2; D unclear. The CDR3 is 14 amino acids. The V end lost 5 bases, the J end lost 1 base, and 11 bases lay between the germline ends. Germline CDR1 is MNHEY and CDR2 is SVGAGI. The CDR3 coding sequence is TGTGCCAGCAGTCCTCGGGGTGGTAACTATGGCTACACCTTC. This sequence encodes CASSPRGGNYGYTF.

The chain couples TRBV5-1 to TRBJ2-3; possibly TRBD1 for D (5 bases). Trimming stripped 6 bases from V and 1 base from J, with 15 bases between. The CDR3 extends over 15 amino acids. Germline CDR1 SGHRS, CDR2 YFSETQ. CDR3 DNA: TGCGCCAGCAAAGCCGGACAAGGACGCACAGATACGCAGTATTTT. Protein: CASKAGQGRTDTQYF.

This chain uses TRBV7-9 with TRBJ1-2; TRBD1 matches at 8 bases. This CDR3 is built from 11 residues. V lost 10 bases to trimming and J lost 7 bases; unmatched junction nucleotides: 5. Germline-derived CDR1 and CDR2 are SEHNR and FQNEAQ (reference sequence). The CDR3 loop reads CATRTGSGYTF. The DNA of the CDR3 is TGTGCCACCAGGACAGGGAGTGGCTACACCTTC.

This chain connects TRBV5-5 to TRBJ2-4, with TRBD2 identical over 10 bases. The CDR3 is made up of 14 amino acids. Trimming took 0 bases from V and 7 from J; bases not matched to a gene: 1. CDR1 and CDR2 from the germline V gene are SGHKS and YYEKEE (reference sequence). The DNA of the CDR3 is TGTGCCAGCAGCTTGGAGACTAGCGGGAACATTCAGTACTTC. Amino acid sequence: CASSLETSGNIQYF.

The rearrangement joins TRBV10-3 to TRBJ1-5; 10 bases are a match to TRBD1. Germline V lookup: CDR1 ENHRY, CDR2 SYGVKD. V shed 5 bases, J shed 7 bases, and the junction held 5 bases outside the gene matches. The CDR3 is 14 residues long. The CDR3 region has the DNA TGTGCCATCAGTCCGGGACAGGGGAACCAGCCCCAGCATTTT. Protein product: CAISPGQGNQPQHF.

This clone was found once. The chain carries TRBV7-2 and TRBJ2-1; 8 bases line up with TRBD2. The V gene end was trimmed by 4 bases and the J gene end by 7 bases; junction bases not matched to a gene: 9. Per germline, CDR1 SGHTA and CDR2 FQGNSA. This CDR3 is 15 amino acids long. CDR3 amino acids: CASSSWTSNFNEQFF. CDR3 coding DNA: TGTGCCAGCAGCTCCTGGACTAGCAATTTTAATGAGCAGTTCTTC.